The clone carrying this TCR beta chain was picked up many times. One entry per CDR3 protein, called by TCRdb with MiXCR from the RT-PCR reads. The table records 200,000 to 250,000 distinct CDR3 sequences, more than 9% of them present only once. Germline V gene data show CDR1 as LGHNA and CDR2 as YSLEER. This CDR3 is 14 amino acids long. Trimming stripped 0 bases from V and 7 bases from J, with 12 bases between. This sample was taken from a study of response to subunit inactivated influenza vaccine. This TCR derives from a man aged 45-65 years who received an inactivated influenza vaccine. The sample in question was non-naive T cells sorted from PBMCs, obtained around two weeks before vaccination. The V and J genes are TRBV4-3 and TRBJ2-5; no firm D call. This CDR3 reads CASSQDSEGGTQYF. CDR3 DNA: TGCGCCAGCAGCCAAGATTCTGAAGGTGGGACCCAGTACTTC.